Shown below are 5 T cell receptor beta chains from a single sample sequenced in a study of neurological immune-mediated disorders. One entry per CDR3 protein, called by TCRdb with MiXCR from the 5' RACE reads. The sample includes some 46,000 distinct CDR3 sequences, 3.5% to 5.5% of them seen just once. The source material was PBMCs. All receptors come from an older woman with multiple sclerosis.

This clonotype has just a few counts. The genes are TRBV5-6 and TRBJ2-5; possibly TRBD1 for D (6 bases). The CDR3 runs to 15 residues. Trimming stripped 0 bases from V and 4 bases from J, with 13 bases between. The germline V gene has CDR1 SGHDT and CDR2 YYEEEE. This CDR3 is CASSLGRLQGETQYF. The CDR3 nucleotides read TGTGCCAGCAGCTTGGGACGGTTACAGGGAGAGACCCAGTACTTC.

This clonotype came up a few times. The chain carries TRBV9 and TRBJ2-3; 9 nucleotides agree with TRBD1. Trimming at V came to 4 bases and at J to 7 bases, leaving 7 bases not matched to a gene. Germline CDR1 SGDLS, CDR2 YYNGEE. The CDR3 has 14 amino acids. CDR3 amino acids: CASSFGTGYHTQYF. The CDR3 DNA reads as TGTGCCAGCAGCTTCGGGACAGGGTATCATACGCAGTATTTT. Using reference TRBV9 and TRBJ2-3 for the parts outside the CDR3, the full variable domain is DSGVTQTPKHLITATGQRVTLRCSPRSGDLSVYWYQQSLDQGLQFLIQYYNGEERAKGNILERFSAQQFPDLHSELNLSSLELGDSALYFCASSFGTGYHTQYFGPGTRLTVL.

This clonotype was observed a few times. The chain links TRBV4-1 to TRBJ1-6; possibly TRBD1 for D (5 bases). The CDR3 contains 16 residues. V was pared by 4 bases and J by 7 bases, with 17 bases between. Germline V CDR1 and CDR2: MGHRA, YSYEKL. The CDR3 loop is CASSRGGGGNNSPLHF. The CDR3 DNA reads as TGCGCCAGCAGCCGAGGAGGTGGGGGTAACAATTCACCCCTCCACTTT.

This clonotype was found many times. The J gene is TRBJ1-1, the V gene TRBV5-1; D perhaps matches TRBD1 (6 bases). The CDR3 has 13 residues. V lost 0 bases, J lost 6 bases, and 9 bases lay in between. The V gene's germline CDR1 is SGHRS and CDR2 YFSETQ. DNA for the CDR3: TGCGCCAGCAGCTTGGACAGGGATGCTGAAGCTTTCTTT. This gives the protein CASSLDRDAEAFF.

In this sample, this clonotype turned up many times. The chain is built from TRBV20-1 and TRBJ1-1, with D uncertain. This CDR3 contains 13 residues. Germline V gives CDR1 DFQATT, CDR2 SNEGSKA (reference sequence). With 0 bases removed from V and 0 bases from J, the gap between germline ends came to 5 bases. The CDR3: CSARDMLNTEAFF. In nucleotides, the CDR3 is TGCAGTGCTAGAGATATGTTGAACACTGAAGCTTTCTTT.